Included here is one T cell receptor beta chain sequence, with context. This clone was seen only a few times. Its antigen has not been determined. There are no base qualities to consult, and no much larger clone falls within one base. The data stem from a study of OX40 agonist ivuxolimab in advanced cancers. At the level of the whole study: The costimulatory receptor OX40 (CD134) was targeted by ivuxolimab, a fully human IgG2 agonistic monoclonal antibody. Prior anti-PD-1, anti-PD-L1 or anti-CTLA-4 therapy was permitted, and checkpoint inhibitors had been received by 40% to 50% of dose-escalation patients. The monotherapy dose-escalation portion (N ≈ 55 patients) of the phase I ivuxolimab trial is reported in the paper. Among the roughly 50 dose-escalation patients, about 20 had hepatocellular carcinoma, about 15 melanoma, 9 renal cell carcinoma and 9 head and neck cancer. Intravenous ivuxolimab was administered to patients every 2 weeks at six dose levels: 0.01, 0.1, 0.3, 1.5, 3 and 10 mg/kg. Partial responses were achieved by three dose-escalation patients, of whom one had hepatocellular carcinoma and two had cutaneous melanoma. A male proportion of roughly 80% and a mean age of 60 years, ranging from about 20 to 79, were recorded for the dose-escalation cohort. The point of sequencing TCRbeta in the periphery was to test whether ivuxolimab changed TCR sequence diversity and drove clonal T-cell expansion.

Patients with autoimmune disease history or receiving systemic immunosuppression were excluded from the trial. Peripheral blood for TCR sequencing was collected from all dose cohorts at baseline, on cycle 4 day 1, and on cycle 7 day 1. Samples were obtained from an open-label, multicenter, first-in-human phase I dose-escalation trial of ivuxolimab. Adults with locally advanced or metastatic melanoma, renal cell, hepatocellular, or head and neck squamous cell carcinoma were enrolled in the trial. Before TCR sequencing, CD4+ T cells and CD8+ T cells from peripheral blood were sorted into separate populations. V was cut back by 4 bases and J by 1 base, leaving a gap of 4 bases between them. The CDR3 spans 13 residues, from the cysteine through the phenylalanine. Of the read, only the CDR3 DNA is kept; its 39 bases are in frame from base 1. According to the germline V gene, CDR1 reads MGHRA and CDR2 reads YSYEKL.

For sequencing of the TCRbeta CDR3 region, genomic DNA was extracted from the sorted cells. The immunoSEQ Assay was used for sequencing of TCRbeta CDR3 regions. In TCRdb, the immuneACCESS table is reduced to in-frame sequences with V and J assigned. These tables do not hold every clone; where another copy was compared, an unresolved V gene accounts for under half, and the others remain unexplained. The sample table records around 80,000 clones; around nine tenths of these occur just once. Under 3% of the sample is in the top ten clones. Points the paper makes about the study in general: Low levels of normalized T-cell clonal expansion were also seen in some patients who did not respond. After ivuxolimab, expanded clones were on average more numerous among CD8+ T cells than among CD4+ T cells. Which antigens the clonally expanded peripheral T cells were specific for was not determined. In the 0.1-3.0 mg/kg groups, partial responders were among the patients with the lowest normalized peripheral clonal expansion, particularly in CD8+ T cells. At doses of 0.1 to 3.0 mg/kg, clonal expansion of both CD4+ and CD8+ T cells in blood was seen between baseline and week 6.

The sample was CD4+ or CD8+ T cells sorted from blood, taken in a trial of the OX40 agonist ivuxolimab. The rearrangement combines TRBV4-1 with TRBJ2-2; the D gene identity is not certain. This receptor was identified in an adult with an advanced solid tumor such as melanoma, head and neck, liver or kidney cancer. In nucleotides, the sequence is TGCGCCAGCAGCCCCTGGAACACCGGGGAGCTGTTTTTT. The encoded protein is CASSPWNTGELFF.